These T cell receptor beta chains were read from a single sample in a study of T cells in Graves' hyperthyroidism and ophthalmopathy. Each CDR3 protein gets one entry after TCRdb re-called the multiplex PCR reads with MiXCR. The data show 490,000 or so distinct CDR3 sequences, with just under 20% seen just once and 47% held by the top ten. The source material was blood. These receptors were obtained from a man aged 35-49 years with Graves' ophthalmopathy. CDR3s include the opening cysteine and the closing phenylalanine or tryptophan. The D gene is left open where the match is weak. Clone size, where shown, is once, few, many, or a class for clones that have expanded.

j_call d_call v_call cdr3_length clone_size cdr3_nt cdr3_aa
TRBJ1-2 . TRBV20-1 14 many TGCAGTGCTACACCTGCAAGCCCCATGGATGGCTACACCTTC CSATPASPMDGYTF
TRBJ2-1 TRBD2 TRBV6-1 18 . TGTGCCAGCAGCACCCCGATAGCGGGAGGGGATTCCTACAATGAGCAGTTCTTC CASSTPIAGGDSYNEQFF
TRBJ1-4 . TRBV20-1 14 few TGCAGTGCTAGAGATGTGGGGGGGGCTGAAAAACTGTTTTTT CSARDVGGAEKLFF
TRBJ1-4 . TRBV6-1 14 . TGTGCCAGCAGTGAGACAGAGTATAATGAAAAACTGTTTTTT CASSETEYNEKLFF
TRBJ2-7 TRBD1 TRBV6-1 14 few TGTGCCAGCAATCCGACAGGGAGCTCCTACGAGCAGTACTTC CASNPTGSSYEQYF
TRBJ2-3 . TRBV6-2/TRBV6-3 13 . TGTGCCAGCGGCCTCCTCATAGGAGATACGCAGTATTTT CASGLLIGDTQYF
TRBJ1-2 . TRBV12-3/TRBV12-4 13 . TGTGCCAGCAGTTTGGGCATGAACTATGGCTACACCTTC CASSLGMNYGYTF
TRBJ2-2 . TRBV5-1 15 . TGCGCCAGCAGCACCGGTGGTACCTCCACCGGGGAGCTGTTTTTT CASSTGGTSTGELFF
TRBJ1-1 . TRBV2 12 few TGTGCCAGCAATCCTTCCGGCACTGAAGCTTTCTTT CASNPSGTEAFF
TRBJ1-5 . TRBV20-1 15 . TGCAGTGCTCAGGACACCGGCTATAGCAATCAGCCCCAGCATTTT CSAQDTGYSNQPQHF
TRBJ2-5 . TRBV20-1 14 many TGCAGTGCTAGGTTCCCCGGGACAAAAGAGACCCAGTACTTC CSARFPGTKETQYF
TRBJ2-1 TRBD2 TRBV5-8 17 . TGTGCCAGCAGCGACGCCGGGACTAGCGGAGCCTACAATGAGCAGTTCTTC CASSDAGTSGAYNEQFF
TRBJ1-2 . TRBV5-1 15 many TGCGCCAGCAGCTTGGAGAGCACCCCCTTGGATGGCTACACCTTC CASSLESTPLDGYTF
TRBJ2-3 TRBD1 TRBV5-1 15 . TGCGCCAGCAGCTTGGCCAAGGACAGGGTGGATACGCAGTATTTT CASSLAKDRVDTQYF
TRBJ2-7 TRBD2 TRBV2 16 . TGTGCCAGCAGGATGGGACTAGCGGGAGTAGTCCACGAGCAGTACTTC CASRMGLAGVVHEQYF
TRBJ2-7 TRBD1 TRBV6-2/TRBV6-3 14 . TGTGCCAGCAGTTGGACAGGGGGACCCTACGAGCAGTACTTC CASSWTGGPYEQYF
TRBJ1-5 . TRBV6-2/TRBV6-3 14 few TGTGCCAGCAGTCGAACCCCTCAGAATCAGCCCCAGCATTTT CASSRTPQNQPQHF
TRBJ1-2 . TRBV19 16 few TGTGCCAGTAGTCTCTTAGCTGCGGACGGATTATATGGCTACACCTTC CASSLLAADGLYGYTF
TRBJ2-1 TRBD2 TRBV30 16 many TGTGCCTGGAGTGTACAAGGGACTAGCGGGAGAAAAGAGCAGTTCTTC CAWSVQGTSGRKEQFF
TRBJ2-7 . TRBV6-1 12 few TGTGCCAGTGCTTTGGAGGGCTACGAGCAGTACTTC CASALEGYEQYF
TRBJ2-3 TRBD1 TRBV7-3 16 . TGCGCCAGCAGCCAAGACAGGACAGGGCGCACAGATACGCAGTATTTT CASSQDRTGRTDTQYF
TRBJ1-1 . TRBV7-2 12 many TGTGCCAGCAGCTTACCAGCCCCTGAAGCTTTCTTT CASSLPAPEAFF
TRBJ2-2 . TRBV4-1 15 few TGCGCCAGCAGCCAAGGAAGGACGAAGACCGGGCAGCTGTTTTTT CASSQGRTKTGQLFF
TRBJ2-1 . TRBV3-1 13 many TGTGCCAGCAGCCAGACACCTCCACCCGAGCAGTTCTTC CASSQTPPPEQFF
TRBJ2-7 TRBD2 TRBV4-2 19 . TGTGCCAGCAGCCAAGAGTTACGGACTAGCGGGAGGGCCTCCTACGAGCAGTACTTC CASSQELRTSGRASYEQYF
TRBJ2-1 TRBD2 TRBV20-1 17 many TGCAGTGCTAGGAGATATCGGACTAGCGGGGGTTACAATGAGCAGTTCTTC CSARRYRTSGGYNEQFF
TRBJ1-2 TRBD1 TRBV18 16 few TGTGCCAGCTCACCATTCCCCGGACAGGGGAACTATGGCTACACCTTC CASSPFPGQGNYGYTF
TRBJ2-7 TRBD2 TRBV29-1 15 few TGCAGCGTTGACATCCGACTAGCGGGAAAATACGAGCAGTACTTC CSVDIRLAGKYEQYF
TRBJ2-5 TRBD1 TRBV9 17 . TGTGCCAGCAGCGTAGGGGTCGGGGACAGGGGGGGAGAGACCCAGTACTTC CASSVGVGDRGGETQYF
TRBJ2-3 TRBD2 TRBV3-1 16 . TGTGCCAGCAGCCCCCAGCGACTAGCGGGAGGGGGTACGCAGTATTTT CASSPQRLAGGGTQYF
TRBJ2-3 . TRBV7-2 13 many TGTGCCAGCGCAGGGTCGTGGGTAGATACGCAGTATTTT CASAGSWVDTQYF
TRBJ2-2 . TRBV5-4 14 . TGTGCCAGCAGCTTGATGGACAGTCCCGGGGAGCTGTTTTTT CASSLMDSPGELFF
TRBJ2-1 TRBD2 TRBV9 14 few TGTGCCAGCAGCGTCACGGGACTAGTTTCTGAGCAGTTCTTC CASSVTGLVSEQFF
TRBJ2-3 . TRBV2 15 many TGTGCCAGCAGACCTCAGGGGACTAGCACAGATACGCAGTATTTT CASRPQGTSTDTQYF
TRBJ1-2 . TRBV10-3 12 . TGTGCCATCAGTCCTGACACCTATGGCTACACCTTC CAISPDTYGYTF
TRBJ2-7 . TRBV28 14 many TGTGCCAGCAGTGTTAGCGGATTCTCCTACGAGCAGTACTTC CASSVSGFSYEQYF
TRBJ1-1 TRBD1 TRBV6-1 16 . TGTGGCAGCAGTGAAGGGGGCTACCGAATGAACACTGAAGCTTTCTTT CGSSEGGYRMNTEAFF
TRBJ1-2 . TRBV18 14 . TGTGCCAGCTCACCACCGGCAGACAGGTTCGGCTACACCTTC CASSPPADRFGYTF
TRBJ1-1 TRBD1 TRBV12-3/TRBV12-4 14 few TGTGCCAGCACCTTGACAGGGGCGCCCACTGAAGCTTTCTTT CASTLTGAPTEAFF
TRBJ2-1 TRBD2 TRBV10-3 15 . TGTGCCATCAGCAATAGCGGGAGGGCCGGAAATGAGCAGTTCTTC CAISNSGRAGNEQFF
TRBJ1-3 . TRBV6-5 15 . TGTGCCAGCAGTTCCGCCGCAATTCCAGGAAACACCATATATTTT CASSSAAIPGNTIYF
TRBJ1-2 . TRBV20-1 16 . TGCAGTGCTAGAATAGGTCCTCAGCGGCGTAACTATGGCTACACCTTC CSARIGPQRRNYGYTF
TRBJ2-7 . TRBV5-1 17 many TGCGCCAGCAGCCCTTTGACGCCGGCGAGGAGGTCCTACGAGCAGTACTTC CASSPLTPARRSYEQYF
TRBJ2-5 . TRBV20-1 12 . TGCAGTGCTAGTGGCGGGGCAAAGACCCAGTACTTC CSASGGAKTQYF
TRBJ1-1 . TRBV12-3/TRBV12-4 13 few TGTGCCAGCAGTTTAAGGGGGGCTGGTGAAGCTTTCTTT CASSLRGAGEAFF
TRBJ1-6 TRBD1 TRBV6-1 15 . TGTGCCAGCAGGAGCAGGGGGAACTATAATTCACCCCTCCACTTT CASRSRGNYNSPLHF
TRBJ2-7 . TRBV27 14 many TGTGCCAGCAAACCATGGGACACCTCCTACGAGCAGTACTTC CASKPWDTSYEQYF
TRBJ2-7 . TRBV7-8 14 many TGTGCCAGCAGCCCCCGGGCAGGTCCCTACGAGCAGTACTTC CASSPRAGPYEQYF
TRBJ1-1 . TRBV2 11 many TGTGCCAGCGTCAGTAAGACTGAAGCTTTCTTT CASVSKTEAFF
TRBJ2-2 . TRBV5-6 14 many TGTGCCAGCAGCTTGGCCGGAAGGGTTTCGGAGCTGTTTTTT CASSLAGRVSELFF
TRBJ2-7 TRBD2 TRBV7-2 16 many TGTGCCAGCAGCCGAGGGTTAGCGGGCAACGCCTACGAGCAGTACTTC CASSRGLAGNAYEQYF